Listed below are T cell receptor beta chains from one sample, sequenced in a study of identical twins. In TCRdb, the 5' RACE reads were re-called with MiXCR into one record per CDR3 protein. The repertoire holds around 490,000 distinct CDR3 sequences, with roughly 15% as singletons. The sample was also linked to a second study, of yellow fever vaccine responses in identical twins.

The sample taken for sequencing was CD4+ T cells sorted from blood. These receptors came from a young woman in good health. The CDR3 runs from the conserved cysteine through the conserved F or W. A D gene is named only where the DNA matches it firmly. Not every row has a clone size; where given, it reads once, few, many or a size class.

v_gene: TRBV10-3; d_gene: NA; j_gene: TRBJ2-3; abundance: few; CDR3aa: CAISESTGHTDTQYF; CDR3nt: TGTGCCATCAGTGAGTCGACGGGTCACACAGATACGCAGTATTTT
v_gene: TRBV6-5; d_gene: NA; j_gene: TRBJ1-5; abundance: few; CDR3aa: CASSYSTASTYSNQPQHF; CDR3nt: TGTGCCAGCAGTTACTCGACAGCCTCGACTTATAGCAATCAGCCCCAGCATTTT
v_gene: TRBV5-1; d_gene: TRBD1; j_gene: TRBJ2-5; abundance: NA; CDR3aa: CASSLGTGATAETQYF; CDR3nt: TGCGCCAGCAGCTTAGGGACAGGCGCCACAGCAGAGACCCAGTACTTC
v_gene: TRBV7-6; d_gene: NA; j_gene: TRBJ2-2; abundance: NA; CDR3aa: CASSSRLGENTGELFF; CDR3nt: TGTGCCAGCAGCAGCCGATTGGGGGAGAACACCGGGGAGCTGTTTTTT
v_gene: TRBV20-1; d_gene: TRBD2; j_gene: TRBJ2-1; abundance: NA; CDR3aa: CSVTGGLAGTNEQFF; CDR3nt: TGCAGTGTTACCGGGGGACTAGCGGGAACCAATGAGCAGTTCTTC
v_gene: TRBV24-1; d_gene: NA; j_gene: TRBJ2-1; abundance: NA; CDR3aa: CATSDSWAVSYNEQFF; CDR3nt: TGTGCCACCAGTGATTCTTGGGCGGTCTCCTACAATGAGCAGTTCTTC
v_gene: TRBV7-9; d_gene: TRBD2; j_gene: TRBJ2-5; abundance: NA; CDR3aa: CASSPTASGVQETQYF; CDR3nt: TGTGCCAGCAGCCCGACCGCTAGCGGGGTACAAGAGACCCAGTACTTC
v_gene: TRBV6-5; d_gene: TRBD2; j_gene: TRBJ2-5; abundance: few; CDR3aa: CASSYSPRLAGNQETQYF; CDR3nt: TGTGCCAGCAGTTACTCCCCCCGACTAGCGGGGAACCAAGAGACCCAGTACTTC
v_gene: TRBV20-1; d_gene: NA; j_gene: TRBJ1-2; abundance: NA; CDR3aa: CSAPNGGGRIYGYTF; CDR3nt: TGCAGTGCCCCGAACGGGGGAGGGAGGATCTATGGCTACACCTTC
v_gene: TRBV29-1; d_gene: NA; j_gene: TRBJ2-2; abundance: few; CDR3aa: CSITRATGELFF; CDR3nt: TGCAGCATTACCAGGGCGACCGGGGAGCTGTTTTTT
v_gene: TRBV5-5; d_gene: NA; j_gene: TRBJ1-6; abundance: NA; CDR3aa: CASSYGSHNSPLHF; CDR3nt: TGTGCCAGCAGCTACGGGAGCCATAATTCACCCCTCCACTTT
v_gene: TRBV20-1; d_gene: NA; j_gene: TRBJ1-2; abundance: NA; CDR3aa: CSASSSSSGYTF; CDR3nt: TGCAGTGCTAGTTCCAGTAGCTCTGGCTACACCTTC
v_gene: TRBV3-1; d_gene: TRBD1; j_gene: TRBJ1-2; abundance: few; CDR3aa: CASSPQTGGVGGYTF; CDR3nt: TGTGCCAGCAGCCCACAGACAGGGGGCGTGGGCGGCTACACCTTC
v_gene: TRBV3-1; d_gene: NA; j_gene: TRBJ2-2; abundance: few; CDR3aa: CASSPLSLGELFF; CDR3nt: TGTGCCAGCAGCCCCCTAAGTCTGGGGGAGCTGTTTTTT
v_gene: TRBV27; d_gene: NA; j_gene: TRBJ2-3; abundance: NA; CDR3aa: CASMSTRQVGTDTQYF; CDR3nt: TGTGCCAGCATGTCAACCCGACAGGTGGGCACAGATACGCAGTATTTT
v_gene: TRBV6-2/TRBV6-3; d_gene: TRBD2; j_gene: TRBJ2-3; abundance: NA; CDR3aa: CASSYGLAGGTDTQYF; CDR3nt: TGTGCCAGCAGTTACGGCCTAGCGGGGGGCACAGATACGCAGTATTTT
v_gene: TRBV28; d_gene: NA; j_gene: TRBJ2-5; abundance: NA; CDR3aa: CASSAGSETQYF; CDR3nt: TGTGCCAGCAGTGCCGGTTCGGAGACCCAGTACTTC
v_gene: TRBV9; d_gene: NA; j_gene: TRBJ2-5; abundance: few; CDR3aa: CASSPSEGPPFQETQYF; CDR3nt: TGTGCCAGCAGCCCCTCTGAGGGCCCCCCGTTCCAAGAGACCCAGTACTTC
v_gene: TRBV3-1; d_gene: NA; j_gene: TRBJ1-6; abundance: few; CDR3aa: CASSQENAWGDGDSPLHF; CDR3nt: TGTGCCAGCAGCCAAGAAAACGCCTGGGGGGATGGAGATTCACCCCTCCACTTT
v_gene: TRBV11-3; d_gene: NA; j_gene: TRBJ2-3; abundance: NA; CDR3aa: CASSREGLSTDTQYF; CDR3nt: TGTGCCAGCAGCCGCGAGGGGTTAAGCACAGATACGCAGTATTTT
v_gene: TRBV6-5; d_gene: NA; j_gene: TRBJ1-2; abundance: few; CDR3aa: CASSQRNRRETF; CDR3nt: TGTGCCAGCAGCCAGAGGAACCGAAGGGAAACCTTC
v_gene: TRBV3-1; d_gene: TRBD2; j_gene: TRBJ2-1; abundance: NA; CDR3aa: CATERGGWWFF; CDR3nt: TGTGCCACTGAACGGGGGGGTTGGTGGTTCTTC
v_gene: TRBV2; d_gene: TRBD1; j_gene: TRBJ1-5; abundance: many; CDR3aa: CASRGTVSNQPQHF; CDR3nt: TGTGCCAGCCGGGGGACAGTGAGCAATCAGCCCCAGCATTTT
v_gene: TRBV7-2; d_gene: TRBD1; j_gene: TRBJ2-3; abundance: few; CDR3aa: CASSREGALQSDTQYF; CDR3nt: TGTGCCAGCAGCCGCGAGGGGGCCCTCCAATCAGATACGCAGTATTTT
v_gene: TRBV28; d_gene: NA; j_gene: TRBJ2-7; abundance: few; CDR3aa: CASSSAGPILYEQYF; CDR3nt: TGTGCCAGCAGTTCAGCGGGCCCCATCCTATACGAGCAGTACTTC
v_gene: TRBV5-6; d_gene: NA; j_gene: TRBJ2-1; abundance: NA; CDR3aa: CASSATYRGGEQFF; CDR3nt: TGTGCCAGCAGCGCTACCTACCGAGGTGGTGAGCAGTTCTTC
v_gene: TRBV5-1; d_gene: NA; j_gene: TRBJ2-1; abundance: NA; CDR3aa: CASTPNGYNEQFF; CDR3nt: TGCGCCAGCACCCCGAACGGATACAATGAGCAGTTCTTC
v_gene: TRBV2; d_gene: NA; j_gene: TRBJ2-1; abundance: NA; CDR3aa: CASSDGPGTKGEQFF; CDR3nt: TGTGCCAGCAGTGACGGACCAGGTACTAAGGGTGAGCAGTTCTTC
v_gene: TRBV5-1; d_gene: TRBD2; j_gene: TRBJ2-3; abundance: few; CDR3aa: CASSFIGSGGSDTQYF; CDR3nt: TGCGCCAGCAGCTTTATCGGTAGCGGGGGGTCAGATACGCAGTATTTT
v_gene: TRBV12-3/TRBV12-4; d_gene: NA; j_gene: TRBJ2-2; abundance: many; CDR3aa: CASSPRGTGELFF; CDR3nt: TGTGCCAGCAGTCCCCGGGGCACCGGGGAGCTGTTTTTT
v_gene: TRBV4-2; d_gene: TRBD1; j_gene: TRBJ1-4; abundance: few; CDR3aa: CASSQDWTGKANEKLFF; CDR3nt: TGTGCCAGCAGCCAGGACTGGACAGGGAAGGCGAATGAAAAACTGTTTTTT
v_gene: TRBV2; d_gene: NA; j_gene: TRBJ2-1; abundance: NA; CDR3aa: CASSSLSRRNEQFF; CDR3nt: TGTGCCAGCAGTTCACTATCCCGAAGGAATGAGCAGTTCTTC
v_gene: TRBV10-3; d_gene: NA; j_gene: TRBJ2-5; abundance: NA; CDR3aa: CAISEKPSSETQYF; CDR3nt: TGTGCCATCAGTGAGAAGCCTTCCAGTGAGACCCAGTACTTC
v_gene: TRBV4-2; d_gene: TRBD2; j_gene: TRBJ2-1; abundance: NA; CDR3aa: CASSQVASGTYSYNEQFF; CDR3nt: TGTGCCAGCAGCCAAGTTGCTAGCGGAACCTACTCCTACAATGAGCAGTTCTTC
v_gene: TRBV11-2; d_gene: NA; j_gene: TRBJ2-3; abundance: many; CDR3aa: CASSLGQVVADTQYF; CDR3nt: TGTGCCAGCAGCTTAGGACAGGTCGTCGCAGATACGCAGTATTTT
v_gene: TRBV5-1; d_gene: NA; j_gene: TRBJ2-1; abundance: NA; CDR3aa: CASSLLWRKGANEQFF; CDR3nt: TGCGCCAGCAGCTTGTTATGGAGAAAAGGGGCCAATGAGCAGTTCTTC
v_gene: TRBV3-1; d_gene: TRBD1; j_gene: TRBJ1-2; abundance: NA; CDR3aa: CASSDMKGALYGYTF; CDR3nt: TGTGCCAGCAGCGACATGAAGGGGGCCCTCTATGGCTACACCTTC
v_gene: TRBV11-2; d_gene: NA; j_gene: TRBJ2-1; abundance: few; CDR3aa: CASSSPSARSYNEQFF; CDR3nt: TGTGCCAGCAGCTCCCCTAGCGCCCGATCCTACAATGAGCAGTTCTTC
v_gene: TRBV4-2; d_gene: NA; j_gene: TRBJ2-4; abundance: NA; CDR3aa: CASSPGSRIAKNIQYF; CDR3nt: TGTGCCAGCAGCCCAGGTAGCCGGATAGCCAAAAACATTCAGTACTTC
v_gene: TRBV20-1; d_gene: NA; j_gene: TRBJ1-2; abundance: NA; CDR3aa: CSATGSRYGYTF; CDR3nt: TGCAGTGCCACAGGGTCTCGCTATGGCTACACCTTC
v_gene: TRBV24-1; d_gene: TRBD2; j_gene: TRBJ2-1; abundance: few; CDR3aa: CATSDSTSGRAGDEQFF; CDR3nt: TGTGCCACCAGTGACTCGACTAGCGGGAGGGCCGGGGATGAGCAGTTCTTC
v_gene: TRBV7-9; d_gene: NA; j_gene: TRBJ2-7; abundance: NA; CDR3aa: CASSLAGFSYEQYF; CDR3nt: TGTGCCAGCAGCCTAGCAGGGTTCTCCTACGAGCAGTACTTC
v_gene: TRBV12-3/TRBV12-4; d_gene: TRBD2; j_gene: TRBJ2-5; abundance: few; CDR3aa: CASSSTTSAGETQYF; CDR3nt: TGTGCCAGCAGTTCTACGACTAGCGCGGGAGAGACCCAGTACTTC
v_gene: TRBV5-1; d_gene: NA; j_gene: TRBJ1-3; abundance: few; CDR3aa: CASSLAGDTIYF; CDR3nt: TGCGCCAGCAGCTTGGCCGGAGACACCATATATTTT
v_gene: TRBV15; d_gene: NA; j_gene: TRBJ2-2; abundance: few; CDR3aa: CATSRDVGTNTGELFF; CDR3nt: TGTGCCACCAGCAGAGATGTAGGAACGAACACCGGGGAGCTGTTTTTT
v_gene: TRBV5-1; d_gene: NA; j_gene: TRBJ2-1; abundance: NA; CDR3aa: CASSLGLAINEQFF; CDR3nt: TGCGCCAGCAGCTTGGGGCTAGCGATCAATGAGCAGTTCTTC
v_gene: TRBV29-1; d_gene: TRBD2; j_gene: TRBJ2-3; abundance: few; CDR3aa: CSVEGEGLAGALDTQYF; CDR3nt: TGCAGCGTTGAAGGGGAGGGACTAGCGGGAGCCCTAGATACGCAGTATTTT
v_gene: TRBV4-1; d_gene: NA; j_gene: TRBJ1-2; abundance: NA; CDR3aa: CASSQAPGLGGYTF; CDR3nt: TGCGCCAGCAGCCAAGCTCCGGGGTTGGGAGGCTACACCTTC
v_gene: TRBV3-1; d_gene: NA; j_gene: TRBJ2-6; abundance: few; CDR3aa: CASSSRGSGANVLTF; CDR3nt: TGTGCCAGCAGCTCCAGGGGTTCTGGGGCCAACGTCCTGACTTTC
v_gene: TRBV7-8; d_gene: NA; j_gene: TRBJ1-1; abundance: few; CDR3aa: CASSPTDTEAFF; CDR3nt: TGTGCCAGCAGCCCCACGGACACTGAAGCTTTCTTT
v_gene: TRBV28; d_gene: NA; j_gene: TRBJ2-2; abundance: NA; CDR3aa: CASTDKLTGELFF; CDR3nt: TGTGCCAGCACCGACAAACTGACCGGGGAGCTGTTTTTT
v_gene: TRBV14; d_gene: NA; j_gene: TRBJ2-2; abundance: few; CDR3aa: CASSLLQGMGTGELFF; CDR3nt: TGTGCCAGCAGCCTTTTACAGGGAATGGGCACCGGGGAGCTGTTTTTT
v_gene: TRBV14; d_gene: NA; j_gene: TRBJ2-1; abundance: few; CDR3aa: CASSQAIGNYNEQFF; CDR3nt: TGTGCCAGCAGCCAAGCGATAGGGAACTACAATGAGCAGTTCTTC